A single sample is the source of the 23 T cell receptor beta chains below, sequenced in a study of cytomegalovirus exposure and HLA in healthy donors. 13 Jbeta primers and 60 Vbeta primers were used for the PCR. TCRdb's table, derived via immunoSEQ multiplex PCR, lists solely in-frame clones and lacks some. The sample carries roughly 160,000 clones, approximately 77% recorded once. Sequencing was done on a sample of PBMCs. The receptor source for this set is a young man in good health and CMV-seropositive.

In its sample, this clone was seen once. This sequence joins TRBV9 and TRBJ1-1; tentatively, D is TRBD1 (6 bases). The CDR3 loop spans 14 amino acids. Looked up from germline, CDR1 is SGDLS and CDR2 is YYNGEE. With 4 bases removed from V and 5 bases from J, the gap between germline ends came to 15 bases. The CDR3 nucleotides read TGTGCCAGCAGCTTAGAAGGGGGACGGACTGAAGCTTTCTTT. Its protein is CASSLEGGRTEAFF.

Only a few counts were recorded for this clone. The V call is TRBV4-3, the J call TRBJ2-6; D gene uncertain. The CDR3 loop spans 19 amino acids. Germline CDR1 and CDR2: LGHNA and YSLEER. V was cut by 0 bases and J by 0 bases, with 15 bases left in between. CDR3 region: CASSQDPYSGYSGANVLTF. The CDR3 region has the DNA TGCGCCAGCAGCCAAGATCCCTATTCAGGTTACTCTGGGGCCAACGTCCTGACTTTC.

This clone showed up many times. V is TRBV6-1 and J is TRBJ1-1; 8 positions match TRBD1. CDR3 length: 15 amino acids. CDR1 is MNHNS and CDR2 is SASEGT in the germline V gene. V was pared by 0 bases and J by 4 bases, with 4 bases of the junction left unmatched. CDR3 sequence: CASSEAETGGTEAFF. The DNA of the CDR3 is TGTGCCAGCAGTGAAGCCGAAACAGGGGGCACTGAAGCTTTCTTT.

The CDR3 loop is CAISDEGGARETQYF. For the CDR3, the DNA is TGTGCCATCAGTGACGAGGGGGGGGCCCGGGAGACCCAGTACTTC. The rearrangement joins TRBV10-3 to TRBJ2-5; TRBD2 is a possible D gene (7 bases). Germline-derived CDR1 and CDR2 are ENHRY and SYGVKD. This CDR3 has 15 amino acids. Trimming took off 3 bases at V and 5 bases at J, with 16 bases between the two ends.

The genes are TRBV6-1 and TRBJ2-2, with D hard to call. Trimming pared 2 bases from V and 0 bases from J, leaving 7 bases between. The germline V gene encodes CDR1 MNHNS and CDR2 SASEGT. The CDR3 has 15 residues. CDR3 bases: TGTGCCAGCAGTGAAATTACTACGAACACCGGGGAGCTGTTTTTT. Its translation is CASSEITTNTGELFF.

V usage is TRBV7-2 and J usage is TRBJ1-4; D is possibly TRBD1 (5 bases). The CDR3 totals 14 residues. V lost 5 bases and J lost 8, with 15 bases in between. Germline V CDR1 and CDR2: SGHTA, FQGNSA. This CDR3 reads CASSPPGVREKLFF. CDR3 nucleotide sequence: TGTGCCAGCAGCCCCCCGGGGGTACGAGAAAAACTGTTTTTT.

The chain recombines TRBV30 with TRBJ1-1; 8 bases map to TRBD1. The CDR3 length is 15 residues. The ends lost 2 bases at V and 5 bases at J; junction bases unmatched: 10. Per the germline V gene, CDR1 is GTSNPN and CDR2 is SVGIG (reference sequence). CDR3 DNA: TGTGCCTGGAGTAGGAGTCAGGGGGCGGGAACTGAAGCTTTCTTT. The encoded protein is CAWSRSQGAGTEAFF.

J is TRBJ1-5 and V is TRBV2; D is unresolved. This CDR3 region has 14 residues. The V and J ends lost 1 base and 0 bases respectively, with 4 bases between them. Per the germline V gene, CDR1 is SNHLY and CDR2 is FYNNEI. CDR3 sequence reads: CASSEGHSNQPQHF. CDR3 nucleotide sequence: TGTGCCAGCAGTGAAGGTCATAGCAATCAGCCCCAGCATTTT. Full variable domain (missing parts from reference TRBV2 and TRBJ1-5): EPEVTQTPSHQVTQMGQEVILRCVPISNHLYFYWYRQILGQKVEFLVSFYNNEISEKSEIFDDQFSVERPDGSNFTLKIRSTKLEDSAMYFCASSEGHSNQPQHFGDGTRLSIL.

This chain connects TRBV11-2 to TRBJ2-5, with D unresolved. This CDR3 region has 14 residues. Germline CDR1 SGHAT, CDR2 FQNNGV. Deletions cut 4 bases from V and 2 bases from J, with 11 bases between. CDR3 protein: CASSSARYQETQYF. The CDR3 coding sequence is TGTGCCAGCAGCTCAGCTAGGTATCAAGAGACCCAGTACTTC.

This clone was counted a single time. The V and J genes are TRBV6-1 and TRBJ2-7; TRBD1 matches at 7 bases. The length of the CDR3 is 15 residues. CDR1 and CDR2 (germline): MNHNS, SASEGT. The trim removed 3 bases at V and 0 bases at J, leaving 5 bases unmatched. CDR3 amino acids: CASSELTGSSYEQYF. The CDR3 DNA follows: TGTGCCAGCAGTGAGCTGACAGGGAGCTCCTACGAGCAGTACTTC.

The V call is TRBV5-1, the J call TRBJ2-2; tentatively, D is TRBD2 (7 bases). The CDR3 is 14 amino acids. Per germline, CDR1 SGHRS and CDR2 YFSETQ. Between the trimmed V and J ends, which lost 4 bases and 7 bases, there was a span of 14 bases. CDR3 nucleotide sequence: TGCGCCAGCAGCATTTCGGGGGGCCACGGGGAGCTGTTTTTT. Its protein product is CASSISGGHGELFF.

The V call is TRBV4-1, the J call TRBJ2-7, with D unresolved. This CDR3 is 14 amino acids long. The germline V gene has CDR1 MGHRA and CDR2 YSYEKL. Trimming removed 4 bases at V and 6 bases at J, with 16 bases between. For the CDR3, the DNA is TGCGCCAGCAGCCCCCTGAAGTTTGCTAGCGAGCAGTACTTC. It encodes CASSPLKFASEQYF.

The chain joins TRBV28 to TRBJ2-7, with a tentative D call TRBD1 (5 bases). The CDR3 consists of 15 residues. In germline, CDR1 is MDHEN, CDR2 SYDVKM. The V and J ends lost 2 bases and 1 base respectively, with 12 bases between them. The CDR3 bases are TGTGCCAGCAGTTTAGGTCTAGGGGCGTCCTACGAGCAGTACTTC. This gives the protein CASSLGLGASYEQYF.

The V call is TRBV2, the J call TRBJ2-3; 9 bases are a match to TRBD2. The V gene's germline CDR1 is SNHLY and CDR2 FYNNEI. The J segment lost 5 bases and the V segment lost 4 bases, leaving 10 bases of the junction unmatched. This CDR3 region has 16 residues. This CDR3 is CASSGIGGGAGDTQYF. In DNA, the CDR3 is TGTGCCAGCAGTGGAATCGGCGGGGGGGCCGGAGATACGCAGTATTTT.

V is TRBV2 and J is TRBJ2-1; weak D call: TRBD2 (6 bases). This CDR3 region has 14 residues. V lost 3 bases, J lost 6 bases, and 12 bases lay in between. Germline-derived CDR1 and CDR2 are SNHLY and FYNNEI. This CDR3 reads CASSDRDGGNEQFF. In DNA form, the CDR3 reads TGTGCCAGCAGTGACAGGGACGGGGGCAATGAGCAGTTCTTC.

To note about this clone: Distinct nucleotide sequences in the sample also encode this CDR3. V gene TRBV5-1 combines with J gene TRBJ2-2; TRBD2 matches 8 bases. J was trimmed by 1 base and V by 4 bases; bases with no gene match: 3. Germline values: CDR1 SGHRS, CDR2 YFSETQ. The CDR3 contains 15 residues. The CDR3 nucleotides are TGCGCCAGCAGCCCGGGAGGGGGGAACACCGGGGAGCTGTTTTTT. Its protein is CASSPGGGNTGELFF.

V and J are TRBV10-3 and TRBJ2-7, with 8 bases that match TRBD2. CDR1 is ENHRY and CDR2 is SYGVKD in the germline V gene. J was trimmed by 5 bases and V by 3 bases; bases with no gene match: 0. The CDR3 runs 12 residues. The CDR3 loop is CAISELADEQYF. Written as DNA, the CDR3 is TGTGCCATCAGTGAACTAGCGGACGAGCAGTACTTC.

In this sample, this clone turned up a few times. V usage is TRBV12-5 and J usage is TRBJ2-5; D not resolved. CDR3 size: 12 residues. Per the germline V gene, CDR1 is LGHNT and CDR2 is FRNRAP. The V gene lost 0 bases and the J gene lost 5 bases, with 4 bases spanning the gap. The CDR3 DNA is TGTGCTAGTGGTTTGGTACACGAGACCCAGTACTTC. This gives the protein CASGLVHETQYF.

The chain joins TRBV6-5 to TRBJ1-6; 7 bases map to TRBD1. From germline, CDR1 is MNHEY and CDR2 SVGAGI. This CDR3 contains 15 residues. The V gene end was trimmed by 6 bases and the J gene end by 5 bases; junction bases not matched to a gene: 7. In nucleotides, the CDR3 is TGTGCCAGCAGGGGGGGACAGATAAATAATTCACCCCTCCACTTT. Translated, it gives CASRGGQINNSPLHF.

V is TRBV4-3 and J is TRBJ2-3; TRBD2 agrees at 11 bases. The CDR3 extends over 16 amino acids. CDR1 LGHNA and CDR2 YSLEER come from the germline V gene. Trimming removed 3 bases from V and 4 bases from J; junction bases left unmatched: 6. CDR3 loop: CASSQTGTSGSDTQYF. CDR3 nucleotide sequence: TGCGCCAGCAGCCAGACCGGGACTAGCGGATCAGATACGCAGTATTTT.

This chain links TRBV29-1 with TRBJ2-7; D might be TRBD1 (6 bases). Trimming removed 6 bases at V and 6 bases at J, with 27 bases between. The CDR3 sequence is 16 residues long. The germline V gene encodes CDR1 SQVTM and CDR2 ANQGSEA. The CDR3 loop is CSVTSRGSILGGEQYF. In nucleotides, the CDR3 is TGCAGCGTGACGTCGAGGGGTTCAATTCTAGGGGGCGAGCAGTACTTC.

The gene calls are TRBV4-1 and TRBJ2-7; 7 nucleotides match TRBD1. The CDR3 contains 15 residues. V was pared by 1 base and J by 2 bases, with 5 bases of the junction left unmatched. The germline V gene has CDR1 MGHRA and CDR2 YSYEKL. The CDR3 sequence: CASSQVETGTYEQYF. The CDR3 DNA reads TGCGCCAGCAGCCAAGTCGAGACAGGGACCTACGAGCAGTACTTC.

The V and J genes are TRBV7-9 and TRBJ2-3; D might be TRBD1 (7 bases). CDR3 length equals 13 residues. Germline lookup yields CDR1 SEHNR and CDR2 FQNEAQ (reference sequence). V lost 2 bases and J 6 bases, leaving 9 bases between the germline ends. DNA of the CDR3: TGTGCCAGCAGCTTATCAGGGGGGGATACGCAGTATTTT. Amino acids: CASSLSGGDTQYF. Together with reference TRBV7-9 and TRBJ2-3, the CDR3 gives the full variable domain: DTGVSQNPRHKITKRGQNVTFRCDPISEHNRLYWYRQTLGQGPEFLTYFQNEAQLEKSRLLSDRFSAERPKGSFSTLEIQRTEQGDSAMYLCASSLSGGDTQYFGPGTRLTVL.